This TCR beta chain was observed in a study of regulatory T cells in long-lasting Graves disease. In the study overall: Recently diagnosed Graves' patients had received antithyroid drugs for under 3 months.

Points from the study as a whole: Those with persistent disease had in common more public clonotypes (about 2,700) than new patients (about 970).

Time point defined: newly diagnosed GD, antithyroid drugs for less than 3 months. PBMC RNA served as the TCR library source. According to the study, TCR beta libraries were built with iRepertoire HTBI primers and CDR3-region Arm-PCR. TCRdb passed the multiplex PCR reads through MiXCR, listing each CDR3 protein once. The data show around 400,000 distinct CDR3 sequences, less than 20% seen once. The CDR3 is 15 residues long. V dropped 4 bases and J dropped 3 bases, with 16 bases sitting between them. Germline V CDR1 and CDR2: SGHVS, FQNEAQ. To note about this clonotype: The antigen is undetermined.

Sequenced here: peripheral blood mononuclear cells (PBMCs), sampled at new diagnosis, from a patient treated with antithyroid drugs. The chain recombines TRBV7-8 with TRBJ2-7, with no clear D. The source is a female donor with Graves disease. The DNA of the CDR3 is TGTGCCAGCAGCTCGCCCCTAGTGCCAGGCTACGAGCAGTACTTC. Encoded protein: CASSSPLVPGYEQYF.